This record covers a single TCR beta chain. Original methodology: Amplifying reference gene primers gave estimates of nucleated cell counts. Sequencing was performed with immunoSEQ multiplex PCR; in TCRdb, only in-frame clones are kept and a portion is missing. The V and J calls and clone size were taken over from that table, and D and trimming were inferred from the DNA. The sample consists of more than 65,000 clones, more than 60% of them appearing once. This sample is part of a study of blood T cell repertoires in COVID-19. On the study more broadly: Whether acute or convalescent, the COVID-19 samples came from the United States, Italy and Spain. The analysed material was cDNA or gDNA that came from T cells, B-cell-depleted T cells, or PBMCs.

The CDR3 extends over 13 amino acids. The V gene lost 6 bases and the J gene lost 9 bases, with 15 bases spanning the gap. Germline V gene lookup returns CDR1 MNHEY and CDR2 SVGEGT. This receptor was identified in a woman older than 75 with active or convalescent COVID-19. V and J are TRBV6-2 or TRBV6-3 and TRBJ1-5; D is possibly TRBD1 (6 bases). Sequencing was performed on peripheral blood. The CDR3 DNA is TGTGCCAGCAGCTGGACAGACCCGGGGCCCCAGCATTTT. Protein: CASSWTDPGPQHF.